This TCR beta chain was sequenced in a study of cytomegalovirus exposure and HLA in healthy donors. With respect to this clone: Its specificity is unknown.

Germline V gene lookup returns CDR1 SGHDN and CDR2 FVKESK. The CDR3 extends over 15 amino acids. V was clipped by 1 base and J by 1 base, with 11 bases between them. 60 Vbeta and 13 Jbeta primers were used in PCR. TCRdb keeps only in-frame clones here, not all; method: immunoSEQ multiplex PCR. The sample lists some 160,000 clones, roughly 88% occurring once. Study-wide points: A missense variant in DCLRE1C was later tied to TCR beta V- and J-gene trimming. The authors later found most CMV-associated TCR beta chains appeared HLA-restricted.

Sequenced input: PBMCs. This TCR was recovered from a woman younger than 30 in good health and CMV-seronegative. The chain has TRBV14 and TRBJ2-7; D is possibly TRBD2 (6 bases). CDR3 amino acids: CASSQGLGLSYEQYF. For the CDR3, the DNA is TGTGCCAGCAGCCAAGGACTAGGCCTTTCCTACGAGCAGTACTTC.